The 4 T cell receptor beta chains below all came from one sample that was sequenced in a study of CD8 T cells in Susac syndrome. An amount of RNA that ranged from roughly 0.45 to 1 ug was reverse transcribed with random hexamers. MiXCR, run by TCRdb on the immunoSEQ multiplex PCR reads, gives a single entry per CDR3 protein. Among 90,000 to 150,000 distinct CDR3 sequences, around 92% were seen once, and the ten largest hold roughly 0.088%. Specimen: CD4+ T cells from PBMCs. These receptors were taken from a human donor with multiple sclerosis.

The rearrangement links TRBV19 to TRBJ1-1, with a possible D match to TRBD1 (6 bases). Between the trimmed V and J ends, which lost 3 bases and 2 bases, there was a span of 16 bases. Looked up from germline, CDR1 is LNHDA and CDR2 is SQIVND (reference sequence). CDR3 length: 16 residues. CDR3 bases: TGTGCCAGTAGTATCGGGGGCCCAACATATAACACTGAAGCTTTCTTT. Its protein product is CASSIGGPTYNTEAFF. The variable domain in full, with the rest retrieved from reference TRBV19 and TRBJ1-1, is DGGITQSPKYLFRKEGQNVTLSCEQNLNHDAMYWYRQDPGQGLRLIYYSQIVNDFQKGDIAEGYSVSREKKESFPLTVTSAQKNPTAFYLCASSIGGPTYNTEAFFGQGTRLTVV.

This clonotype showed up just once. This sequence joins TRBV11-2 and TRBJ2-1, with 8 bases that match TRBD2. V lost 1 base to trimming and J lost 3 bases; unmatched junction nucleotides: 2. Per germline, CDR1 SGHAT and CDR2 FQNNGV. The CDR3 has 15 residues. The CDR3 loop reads CASSLGGLDYNEQFF. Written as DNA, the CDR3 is TGTGCCAGCAGCTTAGGGGGACTAGACTACAATGAGCAGTTCTTC.

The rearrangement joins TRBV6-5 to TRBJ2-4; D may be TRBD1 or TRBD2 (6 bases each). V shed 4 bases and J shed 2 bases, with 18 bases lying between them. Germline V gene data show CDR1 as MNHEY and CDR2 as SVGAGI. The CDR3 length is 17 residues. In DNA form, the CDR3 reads TGTGCCAGCAGTTCCGCATGGCAGGGGAGGACCAAAAACATTCAGTACTTC. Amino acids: CASSSAWQGRTKNIQYF.

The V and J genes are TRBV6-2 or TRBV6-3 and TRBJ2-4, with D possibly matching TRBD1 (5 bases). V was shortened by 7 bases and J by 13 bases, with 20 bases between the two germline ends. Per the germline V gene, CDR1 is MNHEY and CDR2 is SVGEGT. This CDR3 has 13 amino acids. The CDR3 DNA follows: TGTGCCAGCAAAGGGGCGGCCGAAGGGGTCCAGTACTTC. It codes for CASKGAAEGVQYF.